These 25 T cell receptor beta chains were all obtained from the same sample, sequenced in a study of graft-versus-host responses after intestinal transplantation. Sequenced by immunoSEQ multiplex PCR; TCRdb stores in-frame clones only, minus some. The sample lists tens of thousands of clones, roughly 92% seen once, with roughly 43% in the top ten. The sequencing here drew on PBMCs, taken around 37 weeks after intestinal transplant. Receptor source: a human patient who received an intestinal transplant, so some T cells may come from the graft donor.

This clone was seen once. CDR3 sequence (DNA): TGCGCCAGCAGCCTTGGGACAGGGGAATGGACTGAAGCTTTCTTT. Encoded protein: CASSLGTGEWTEAFF. J is TRBJ1-1 and V is TRBV5-1, with 10 bases matching TRBD1. V trimming: 4 bases; J trimming: 5 bases; junction bases outside the gene matches: 8. CDR1 SGHRS and CDR2 YFSETQ come from the germline V gene. This CDR3 is built from 15 residues.

The chain employs TRBV5-1 and TRBJ2-7; D unresolved. With 4 bases removed from V and 4 bases from J, the gap between germline ends came to 15 bases. Per the germline V gene, CDR1 is SGHRS and CDR2 is YFSETQ. This CDR3 contains 14 residues. In DNA, the CDR3 is TGCGCCAGCAGCCATTGGACGGAAGGATACGAGCAGTACTTC. Translating it yields CASSHWTEGYEQYF.

The V and J genes are TRBV27 and TRBJ2-1; D is ambiguous. The germline CDR1 and CDR2 sequences are MNHEY and SMNVEV (reference sequence). The CDR3 loop spans 14 amino acids. V lost 4 bases and J 4 bases, leaving 11 bases between the germline ends. The CDR3 region has the DNA TGTGCCAGCAGTTACGGGCATGAATACAATGAGCAGTTCTTC. Its protein product is CASSYGHEYNEQFF.

This clone was picked up one time. The chain recombines TRBV10-3 with TRBJ1-6, with 9 bases aligning to TRBD1. Per the germline V gene, CDR1 is ENHRY and CDR2 is SYGVKD. V gave up 4 bases and J gave up 18 bases; unmatched junction bases: 4. The CDR3 is 11 residues long. The chain's CDR3 is CAISAGTGHHF. CDR3 in DNA: TGTGCCATCAGTGCCGGGACAGGGCACCACTTT.

The chain joins TRBV27 to TRBJ1-1, with a weak D call TRBD1 (5 bases). The CDR3 totals 15 residues. V lost 5 bases and J lost 2, with 15 bases in between. Germline V gene sequence: CDR1 MNHEY, CDR2 SMNVEV (reference sequence). The CDR3 DNA is TGTGCCAGCAGTCGGGGACCGCCCCTTAACACTGAAGCTTTCTTT. As protein: CASSRGPPLNTEAFF.

This clone was picked up one time. The gene calls are TRBV25-1 and TRBJ2-7; TRBD2 agrees at 9 bases. Germline CDR1 and CDR2: MGHDK and SYGVNS. Losses at the gene ends were 3 bases for V and 0 bases for J; bases not matched to a gene: 6. This CDR3 comprises 16 residues. CDR3 bases: TGTGCCAGCAGTGATTGGGGTAGCGGGAGCTCCTACGAGCAGTACTTC. Amino acids: CASSDWGSGSSYEQYF.

This clone occurred a few times. This rearrangement joins TRBV27 to TRBJ1-1; D uncertain. Per the germline V gene, CDR1 is MNHEY and CDR2 is SMNVEV (reference sequence). Trimming left V 4 bases short and J 6 bases short, with 6 bases between. The CDR3 totals 11 residues. The DNA for the CDR3 is TGTGCCAGCAGTTCGGGAGCTGAAGCTTTCTTT. This encodes CASSSGAEAFF.

V and J are TRBV7-9 and TRBJ1-1; D gene ambiguous. V was clipped by 5 bases and J by 4 bases, with 17 bases between them. Germline CDR1 and CDR2: SEHNR and FQNEAQ (reference sequence). The CDR3 sequence is 15 residues long. The CDR3 loop is CASSLMGGVVTEAFF. The CDR3 coding sequence is TGTGCCAGCAGCCTCATGGGAGGAGTTGTCACTGAAGCTTTCTTT.

The chain is built from TRBV9 and TRBJ2-1; D gene ambiguous. The CDR3 contains 11 residues. V was clipped by 0 bases and J by 8 bases, with 3 bases between them. Germline loops: CDR1 SGDLS, CDR2 YYNGEE. The CDR3 loop reads CASSVGDEQFF. CDR3 nucleotide sequence: TGTGCCAGCAGCGTAGGCGATGAGCAGTTCTTC. Based on the CDR3 plus reference TRBV9 and TRBJ2-1, the full variable domain is DSGVTQTPKHLITATGQRVTLRCSPRSGDLSVYWYQQSLDQGLQFLIQYYNGEERAKGNILERFSAQQFPDLHSELNLSSLELGDSALYFCASSVGDEQFFGPGTRLTVL.

The chain links TRBV7-2 to TRBJ1-6; the match to TRBD1 covers 11 bases. The CDR3 consists of 15 residues. Looked up from germline, CDR1 is SGHTA and CDR2 is FQGNSA. Trimming cost V 6 bases and J 10 bases; bases outside gene matches: 8. The CDR3 here is CASSTRTGGRSPLHF. The CDR3 DNA reads TGTGCCAGCAGTACCCGGACAGGGGGCAGGTCACCCCTCCACTTT. Using reference TRBV7-2 and TRBJ1-6 for the parts outside the CDR3, the full variable domain is GAGVSQSPSNKVTEKGKDVELRCDPISGHTALYWYRQSLGQGLEFLIYFQGNSAPDKSGLPSDRFSAERTGGSVSTLTIQRTQQEDSAVYLCASSTRTGGRSPLHFGNGTRLTVT.

V gene TRBV6-4 combines with J gene TRBJ2-5; TRBD2 aligns across 9 bases. V lost 3 bases and J lost 3; bases outside the gene matches: 5. Germline loops: CDR1 MRHNA, CDR2 SNTAGT. CDR3 length: 15 residues. In DNA form, the CDR3 reads TGTGCCAGCAGTGAAGGGGCTAGCGGGGAAGAGACCCAGTACTTC. Amino acids: CASSEGASGEETQYF.

This clone is deemed medium-sized (0.01 to 0.1%). V gene TRBV10-3 combines with J gene TRBJ2-7; TRBD2 aligns across 7 bases. Unmatched junction bases numbered 11, after V lost 10 bases and J lost 5 bases. Germline CDR1 reads ENHRY; CDR2 reads SYGVKD. The CDR3 is made up of 13 amino acids. The CDR3: CATGSGGIDEQYF. The DNA for the CDR3 is TGTGCCACCGGGTCGGGAGGTATCGACGAGCAGTACTTC.

The rearrangement uses TRBV10-3 and TRBJ2-6; D is possibly TRBD1 (6 bases). Trimming took 2 bases from V and 0 from J, leaving 20 bases between them. CDR1 is ENHRY, CDR2 SYGVKD, per germline. This CDR3 has 20 residues. The CDR3 coding sequence is TGTGCCATCAGTGAGCCCCCCTGGACAGAACTAGGCTCTGGGGCCAACGTCCTGACTTTC. It is translated as CAISEPPWTELGSGANVLTF.

The V call is TRBV30, the J call TRBJ2-5; the D is unclear. V lost 0 bases and J lost 5, with 4 bases in between. The V gene's germline CDR1 is GTSNPN and CDR2 SVGIG (reference sequence). CDR3 length: 11 residues. CDR3 nucleotides: TGTGCCTGGAGTGTTCGGGAGACCCAGTACTTC. As protein: CAWSVRETQYF. Using reference TRBV30 and TRBJ2-5 for the parts outside the CDR3, the full variable domain is SQTIHQWPATLVQPVGSPLSLECTVEGTSNPNLYWYRQAAGRGLQLLFYSVGIGQISSEVPQNLSASRPQDRQFILSSKKLLLSDSGFYLCAWSVRETQYFGPGTRLLVL.

In its sample, this clone ranks as medium-sized (0.01 to 0.1%). The gene calls are TRBV6-5 and TRBJ2-7; possibly TRBD1 for D (6 bases). The CDR3 is 14 residues long. Per the germline V gene, CDR1 is MNHEY and CDR2 is SVGAGI. V shed 5 bases and J shed 2 bases, with 13 bases lying between them. The CDR3 region has the DNA TGTGCCAGCAGTCAGGGGTTATGGCCCTACGAGCAGTACTTC. Encoded protein: CASSQGLWPYEQYF.

The chain has TRBV6-4 and TRBJ1-2; 9 nucleotides line up with TRBD1. There are 13 residues in the CDR3. CDR1 is MRHNA, CDR2 SNTAGT, per germline. The V gene end was trimmed by 6 bases and the J gene end by 4 bases; junction bases not matched to a gene: 3. CDR3 residues: CASRGQGGYGYTF. CDR3 DNA: TGTGCCAGCAGGGGACAGGGTGGCTATGGCTACACCTTC.

The V and J genes are TRBV14 and TRBJ2-3; TRBD2 aligns across 7 bases. CDR3 length: 15 residues. V lost 1 base to trimming and J lost 4 bases; unmatched junction nucleotides: 5. Germline V gene sequence: CDR1 SGHDN, CDR2 FVKESK. As DNA, the CDR3 is TGTGCCAGCAGCCAAGTGCTAGCGGATCCAGATACGCAGTATTTT. Translated: CASSQVLADPDTQYF. The full variable domain, with the rest looked up from reference TRBV14 and TRBJ2-3, is EAGVTQFPSHSVIEKGQTVTLRCDPISGHDNLYWYRRVMGKEIKFLLHFVKESKQDESGMPNNRFLAERTGGTYSTLKVQPAELEDSGVYFCASSQVLADPDTQYFGPGTRLTVL.

This clone was observed a single time. This sequence joins TRBV2 and TRBJ1-1; weak D call: TRBD1 (6 bases). The CDR3 consists of 15 residues. CDR1 is SNHLY and CDR2 is FYNNEI in the germline V gene. Deletions cut 6 bases from V and 5 bases from J, with 19 bases between. The DNA of the CDR3 is TGTGCCAGCAGCTCTGGGGGCGGTATCGAGACTGAAGCTTTCTTT. This gives the protein CASSSGGGIETEAFF.

CDR3 sequence: CASSFRGGLDTEAFF. As DNA, the CDR3 is TGTGCCAGCAGCTTCCGGGGAGGGTTAGACACTGAAGCTTTCTTT. The chain has TRBV5-4 and TRBJ1-1, with D uncertain. In germline, CDR1 is SGHNT, CDR2 YYREEE (reference sequence). The ends were cut back, 2 bases at V and 3 bases at J, with 14 bases in the middle. This CDR3 is built from 15 residues.

CDR3 region: CASSLPTGALTGELFF. In DNA, the CDR3 is TGTGCCAGTAGTCTACCGACAGGGGCGCTCACCGGGGAGCTGTTTTTT. The chain links TRBV19 to TRBJ2-2, with 8 bases matching TRBD1. Unmatched junction bases numbered 9, after V lost 5 bases and J lost 4 bases. The CDR3 runs 16 residues. Germline loops: CDR1 LNHDA, CDR2 SQIVND (reference sequence).

This chain links TRBV28 with TRBJ2-7; 8 nucleotides line up with TRBD1. V trimming: 3 bases; J trimming: 5 bases; junction bases outside the gene matches: 0. This CDR3 region has 12 residues. The germline gives CDR1 MDHEN, CDR2 SYDVKM. CDR3 protein: CASSLDRDEQYF. CDR3 in DNA: TGTGCCAGCAGTTTGGACAGGGACGAGCAGTACTTC.

This clone has a single count. CDR3 DNA sequence: TGTGCCAGTAGTTTCATCTCGTCCGAGCAGTACTTC. Protein product: CASSFISSEQYF. The V call is TRBV19, the J call TRBJ2-7; D is undetermined. Germline V lookup: CDR1 LNHDA, CDR2 SQIVND (reference sequence). CDR3 length equals 12 residues. V gave up 5 bases and J gave up 6 bases, with 11 bases separating them.

The rearrangement uses TRBV11-2 and TRBJ2-7, with 7 bases that match TRBD1. Germline CDR1 SGHAT, CDR2 FQNNGV. The length of the CDR3 is 14 residues. V was clipped by 5 bases and J by 2 bases; unmatched bases: 6. The CDR3 DNA reads TGTGCCAGCAGCATCAGTCAGGGGGCCTACGAGCAGTACTTC. Translation gives CASSISQGAYEQYF.

The chain carries TRBV28 and TRBJ2-7; TRBD2 matches 8 bases. CDR3 size: 14 residues. The ends lost 6 bases at V and 6 bases at J; junction bases unmatched: 10. Germline V CDR1 and CDR2: MDHEN, SYDVKM. This CDR3 is CASSTPGGVCEQYF. In DNA form, the CDR3 reads TGTGCCAGCAGCACCCCCGGGGGGGTATGCGAGCAGTACTTC. Full variable domain (outside the CDR3, taken from reference TRBV28 and TRBJ2-7): DVKVTQSSRYLVKRTGEKVFLECVQDMDHENMFWYRQDPGLGLRLIYFSYDVKMKEKGDIPEGYSVSREKKERFSLILESASTNQTSMYLCASSTPGGVCEQYFGPGTRLTVT.

This sequence joins TRBV5-1 and TRBJ2-5; D is tentatively TRBD1 or TRBD2 (5 bases each). Per germline, CDR1 SGHRS and CDR2 YFSETQ. Between the trimmed V and J ends, which lost 1 base and 4 bases, there was a span of 8 bases. CDR3 length: 13 amino acids. The CDR3 region has the DNA TGCGCCAGCAGCTTGTTGGGGGTAGAGACCCAGTACTTC. Its protein is CASSLLGVETQYF.